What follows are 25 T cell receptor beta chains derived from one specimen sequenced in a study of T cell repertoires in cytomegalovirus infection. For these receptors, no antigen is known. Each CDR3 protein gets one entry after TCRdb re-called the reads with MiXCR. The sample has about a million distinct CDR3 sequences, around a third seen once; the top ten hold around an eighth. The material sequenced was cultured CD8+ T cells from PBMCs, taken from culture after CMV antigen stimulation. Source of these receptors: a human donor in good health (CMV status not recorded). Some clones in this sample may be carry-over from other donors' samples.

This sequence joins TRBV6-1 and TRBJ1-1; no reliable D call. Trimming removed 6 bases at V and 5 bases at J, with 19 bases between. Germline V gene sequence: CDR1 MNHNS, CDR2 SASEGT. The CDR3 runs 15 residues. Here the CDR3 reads CASSENVYLGTEAFF. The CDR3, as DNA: TGTGCCAGCAGCGAAAACGTGTACCTAGGGACTGAAGCTTTCTTT.

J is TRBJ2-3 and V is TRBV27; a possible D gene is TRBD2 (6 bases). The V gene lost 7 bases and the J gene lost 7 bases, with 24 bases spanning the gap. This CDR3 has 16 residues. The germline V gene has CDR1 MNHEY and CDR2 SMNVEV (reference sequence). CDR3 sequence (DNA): TGTGCCAGCACCCAAAATTGGGGACTGGATTCGTATACGCAGTATTTT. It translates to CASTQNWGLDSYTQYF.

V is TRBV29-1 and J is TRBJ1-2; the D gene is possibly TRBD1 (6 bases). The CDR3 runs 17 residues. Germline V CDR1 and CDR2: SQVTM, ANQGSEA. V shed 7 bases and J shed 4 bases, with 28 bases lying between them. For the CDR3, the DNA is TGCAGCGCAAGCGGGGGGCGAACAACCGTTGGGTCCTATGGCTACACCTTC. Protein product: CSASGGRTTVGSYGYTF.

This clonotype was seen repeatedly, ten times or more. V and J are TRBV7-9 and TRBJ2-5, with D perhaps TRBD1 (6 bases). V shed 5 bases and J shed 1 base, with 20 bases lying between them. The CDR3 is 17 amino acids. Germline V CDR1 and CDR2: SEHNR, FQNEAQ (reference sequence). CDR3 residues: CASSHQTNGQFQETQYF. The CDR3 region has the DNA TGTGCCAGCAGCCACCAAACAAATGGACAGTTCCAAGAGACCCAGTACTTC.

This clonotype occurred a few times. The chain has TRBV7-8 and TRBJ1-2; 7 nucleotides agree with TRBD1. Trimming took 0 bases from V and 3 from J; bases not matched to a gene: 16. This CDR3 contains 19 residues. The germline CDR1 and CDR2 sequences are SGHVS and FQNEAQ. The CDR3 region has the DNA TGTGCCAGCAGCTTAGCGGATGGAGACAGGGTCTTTGATGACTATGGCTACACCTTC. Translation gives CASSLADGDRVFDDYGYTF.

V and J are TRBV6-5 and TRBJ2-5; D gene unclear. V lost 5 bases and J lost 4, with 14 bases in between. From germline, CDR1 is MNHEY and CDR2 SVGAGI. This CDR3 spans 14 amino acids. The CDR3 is CASSRGELSETQYF. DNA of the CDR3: TGTGCCAGCAGTCGTGGAGAGCTTTCAGAGACCCAGTACTTC.

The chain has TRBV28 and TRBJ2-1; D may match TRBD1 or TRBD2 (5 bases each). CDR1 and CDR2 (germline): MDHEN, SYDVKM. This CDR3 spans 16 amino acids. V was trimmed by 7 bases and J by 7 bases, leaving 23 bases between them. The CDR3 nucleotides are TGTGCCAGCACCGCACCGGGGTACTCCTGGGGGAATGAGCAGTTCTTC. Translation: CASTAPGYSWGNEQFF.

CDR3 loop: CASSYSKSGITEAFF. In nucleotides, the CDR3 is TGTGCCAGCAGTTACTCGAAATCGGGGATCACTGAAGCTTTCTTT. This chain connects TRBV6-5 to TRBJ1-1; D is ambiguous. Deletions cut 0 bases from V and 4 bases from J, with 12 bases between. There are 15 residues in the CDR3. Germline values: CDR1 MNHEY, CDR2 SVGAGI.

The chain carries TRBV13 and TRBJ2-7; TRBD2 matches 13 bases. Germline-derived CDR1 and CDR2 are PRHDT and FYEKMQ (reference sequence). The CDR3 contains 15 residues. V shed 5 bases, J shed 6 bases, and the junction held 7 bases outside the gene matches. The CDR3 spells CASSPGLAGRGEQYF. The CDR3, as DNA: TGTGCCAGCAGCCCGGGACTAGCGGGGAGGGGCGAGCAGTACTTC.

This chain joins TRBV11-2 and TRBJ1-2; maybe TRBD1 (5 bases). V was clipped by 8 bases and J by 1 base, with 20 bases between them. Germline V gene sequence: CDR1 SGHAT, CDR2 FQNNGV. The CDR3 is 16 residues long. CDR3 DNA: TGTGCCAGCTTCGGCATGGTGGGGGAGGGTAACTATGGCTACACCTTC. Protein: CASFGMVGEGNYGYTF. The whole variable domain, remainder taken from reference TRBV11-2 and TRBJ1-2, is EAGVAQSPRYKIIEKRQSVAFWCNPISGHATLYWYQQILGQGPKLLIQFQNNGVVDDSQLPKDRFSAERLKGVDSTLKIQPAKLEDSAVYLCASFGMVGEGNYGYTFGSGTRLTVV.

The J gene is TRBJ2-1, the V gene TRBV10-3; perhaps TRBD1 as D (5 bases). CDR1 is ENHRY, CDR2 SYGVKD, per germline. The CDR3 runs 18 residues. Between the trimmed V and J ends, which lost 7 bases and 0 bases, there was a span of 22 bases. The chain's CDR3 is CAINEILRVADSYNEQFF. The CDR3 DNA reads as TGTGCCATCAATGAAATTCTCAGGGTGGCAGACTCCTACAATGAGCAGTTCTTC.

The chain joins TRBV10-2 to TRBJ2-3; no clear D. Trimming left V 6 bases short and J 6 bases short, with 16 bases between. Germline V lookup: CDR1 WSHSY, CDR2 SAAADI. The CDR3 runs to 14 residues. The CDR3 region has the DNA TGCGCCAGCAGATTGAGTGCACGGTCCGATACGCAGTATTTT. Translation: CASRLSARSDTQYF.

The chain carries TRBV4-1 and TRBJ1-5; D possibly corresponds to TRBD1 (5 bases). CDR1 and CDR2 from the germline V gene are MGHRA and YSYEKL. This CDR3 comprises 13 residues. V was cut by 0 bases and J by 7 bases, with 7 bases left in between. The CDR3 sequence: CASSQEGVQPQHF. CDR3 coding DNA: TGCGCCAGCAGCCAAGAAGGGGTCCAGCCCCAGCATTTT.

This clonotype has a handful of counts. The CDR3 DNA sequence: TGTGCCAGCAGTGAAGGATTACGGCCCTATGAGGAGACCCAGTACTTC. Its translation is CASSEGLRPYEETQYF. The chain combines TRBV2 with TRBJ2-5; D is unclear. Trimming took off 1 base at V and 5 bases at J, with 17 bases between the two ends. Germline V gives CDR1 SNHLY, CDR2 FYNNEI. CDR3 length: 16 amino acids. The full variable domain, with the rest looked up from reference TRBV2 and TRBJ2-5, is EPEVTQTPSHQVTQMGQEVILRCVPISNHLYFYWYRQILGQKVEFLVSFYNNEISEKSEIFDDQFSVERPDGSNFTLKIRSTKLEDSAMYFCASSEGLRPYEETQYFGPGTRLLVL.

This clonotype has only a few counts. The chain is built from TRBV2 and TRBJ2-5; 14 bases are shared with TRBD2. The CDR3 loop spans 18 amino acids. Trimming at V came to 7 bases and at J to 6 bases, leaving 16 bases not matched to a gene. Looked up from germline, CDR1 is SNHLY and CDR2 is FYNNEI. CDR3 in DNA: TGTGCCAGCACGACGAGTTGGACTAGCGGGGGGTCCGTCCAGACCCAGTACTTC. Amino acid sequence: CASTTSWTSGGSVQTQYF. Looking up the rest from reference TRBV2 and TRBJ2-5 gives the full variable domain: EPEVTQTPSHQVTQMGQEVILRCVPISNHLYFYWYRQILGQKVEFLVSFYNNEISEKSEIFDDQFSVERPDGSNFTLKIRSTKLEDSAMYFCASTTSWTSGGSVQTQYFGPGTRLLVL.

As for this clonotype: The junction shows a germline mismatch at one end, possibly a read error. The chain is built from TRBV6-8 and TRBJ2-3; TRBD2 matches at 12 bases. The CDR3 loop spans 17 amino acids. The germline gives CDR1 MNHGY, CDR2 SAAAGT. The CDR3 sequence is CASSWTSGDSSTDTQSF. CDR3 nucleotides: TGTGCCAGCAGTTGGACTAGCGGGGACTCTAGCACAGATACGCAGTCTTTT.

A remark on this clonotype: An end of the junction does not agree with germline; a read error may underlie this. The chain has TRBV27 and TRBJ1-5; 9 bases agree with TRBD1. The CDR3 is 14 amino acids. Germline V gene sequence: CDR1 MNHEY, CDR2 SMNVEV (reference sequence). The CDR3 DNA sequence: TGTGCCGGCAGTTCAGGACAGGGGAATCAGCCCCAGCATTTT. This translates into CAGSSGQGNQPQHF.

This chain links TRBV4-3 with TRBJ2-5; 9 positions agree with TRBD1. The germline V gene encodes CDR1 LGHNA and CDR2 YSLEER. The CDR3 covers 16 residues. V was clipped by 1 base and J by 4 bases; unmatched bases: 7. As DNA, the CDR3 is TGCGCCAGCAGCCAAGGGGGACAGGGAGCGGCAGAGACCCAGTACTTC. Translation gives CASSQGGQGAAETQYF.

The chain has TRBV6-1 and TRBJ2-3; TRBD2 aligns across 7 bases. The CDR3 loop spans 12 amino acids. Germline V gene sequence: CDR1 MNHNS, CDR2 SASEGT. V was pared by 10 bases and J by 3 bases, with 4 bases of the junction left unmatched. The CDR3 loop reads CATWGGTDTQYF. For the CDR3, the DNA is TGTGCCACCTGGGGGGGTACAGATACGCAGTATTTT.

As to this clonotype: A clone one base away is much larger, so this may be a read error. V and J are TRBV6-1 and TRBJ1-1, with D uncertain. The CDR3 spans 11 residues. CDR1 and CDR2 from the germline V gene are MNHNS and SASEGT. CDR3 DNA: TGTGCCAACAGTGAACATAGGGTTACTTTCTTT. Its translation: CANSEHRVTFF.

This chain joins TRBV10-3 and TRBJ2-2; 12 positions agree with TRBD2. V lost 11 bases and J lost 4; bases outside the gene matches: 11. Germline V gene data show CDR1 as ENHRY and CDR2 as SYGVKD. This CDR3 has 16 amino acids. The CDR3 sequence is CASESLAGGPTGELFF. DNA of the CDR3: TGTGCCTCCGAGAGCCTAGCGGGGGGGCCCACCGGGGAGCTGTTTTTT.

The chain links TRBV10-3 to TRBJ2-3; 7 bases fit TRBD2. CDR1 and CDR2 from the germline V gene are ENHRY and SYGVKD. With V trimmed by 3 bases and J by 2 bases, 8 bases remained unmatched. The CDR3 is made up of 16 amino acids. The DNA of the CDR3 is TGTGCCATCAGTGAAGGAGGCGGGGGTGTCACAGATACGCAGTATTTT. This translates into CAISEGGGGVTDTQYF.

The CDR3 sequence is CASSYSILGHGASNTGELFF. As DNA, the CDR3 is TGTGCCAGCAGTTACTCAATATTGGGCCATGGGGCCTCGAACACCGGGGAGCTGTTTTTT. The chain employs TRBV6-2 or TRBV6-3 and TRBJ2-2; possible D gene TRBD1, 5 bases. Trimming shortened V by 0 bases and J by 0 bases, and 20 bases separated the two germline ends. Germline CDR1 MNHEY, CDR2 SVGEGT. This CDR3 spans 20 amino acids.

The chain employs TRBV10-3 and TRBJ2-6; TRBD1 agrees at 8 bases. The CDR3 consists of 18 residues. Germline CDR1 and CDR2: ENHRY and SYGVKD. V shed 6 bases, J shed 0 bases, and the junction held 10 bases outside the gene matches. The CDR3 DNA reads TGTGCCATCAGGGGACCGGGACAGGCTAACTCTGGGGCCAACGTCCTGACTTTC. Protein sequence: CAIRGPGQANSGANVLTF.

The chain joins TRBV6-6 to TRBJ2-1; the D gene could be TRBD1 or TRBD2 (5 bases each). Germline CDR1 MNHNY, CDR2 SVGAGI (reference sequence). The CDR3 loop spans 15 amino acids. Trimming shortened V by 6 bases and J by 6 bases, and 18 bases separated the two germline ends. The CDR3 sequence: CASSPGTQYPNEQFF. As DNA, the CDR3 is TGTGCCAGCAGCCCCGGGACCCAATATCCCAATGAGCAGTTCTTC.